The 30 T cell receptor beta chains reported below all come from one sample, sequenced in a study of T cell responses to AZD1222 COVID-19 vaccine. Profiled with immunoSEQ multiplex PCR; TCRdb holds only in-frame clones, not every one. The sample comprises about 150,000 clones, around 90% of which are singletons, and over 1.5% rests with the top ten. Sequencing was performed on peripheral blood, taken on day 0 of AZD1222 vaccination. Receptors originate from an adult in good health.

This CDR3 is CASSVGSGNQPQHF. Written as DNA, the CDR3 is TGTGCCAGCAGCGTAGGGTCGGGGAATCAGCCCCAGCATTTT. The chain carries TRBV9 and TRBJ1-5; D is undetermined. The CDR3 totals 14 residues. V was cut by 0 bases and J by 4 bases, with 8 bases left in between. Germline V gives CDR1 SGDLS, CDR2 YYNGEE. Combining the CDR3 with reference TRBV9 and TRBJ1-5 gives the whole variable domain DSGVTQTPKHLITATGQRVTLRCSPRSGDLSVYWYQQSLDQGLQFLIQYYNGEERAKGNILERFSAQQFPDLHSELNLSSLELGDSALYFCASSVGSGNQPQHFGDGTRLSIL.

This clone has only one observation. This sequence joins TRBV6-5 and TRBJ2-1; 9 nucleotides agree with TRBD1. This CDR3 spans 16 amino acids. V lost 2 bases to trimming and J lost 0 bases; unmatched junction nucleotides: 2. Germline V gives CDR1 MNHEY, CDR2 SVGAGI. The CDR3 region has the DNA TGTGCCAGCAGTTACGTGACAGGGGGCTCCTACAATGAGCAGTTCTTC. It codes for CASSYVTGGSYNEQFF.

The CDR3 sequence: CASSRQQGGYGYTF. As DNA, the CDR3 is TGTGCCAGTAGTCGGCAACAGGGGGGCTATGGCTACACCTTC. The chain has TRBV19 and TRBJ1-2; 8 nucleotides line up with TRBD1. The V gene end was trimmed by 5 bases and the J gene end by 4 bases; junction bases not matched to a gene: 6. Germline V gene lookup returns CDR1 LNHDA and CDR2 SQIVND (reference sequence). This CDR3 is built from 14 residues.

The chain recombines TRBV6-1 with TRBJ2-2; TRBD1 agrees at 8 bases. CDR1 and CDR2 (germline): MNHNS, SASEGT. The ends lost 6 bases at V and 7 bases at J; junction bases unmatched: 10. This CDR3 is built from 15 residues. The DNA for the CDR3 is TGTGCCAGCAGCGGCCAGGGGGCGAGGGGCGGGGAGCTGTTTTTT. This encodes CASSGQGARGGELFF.

The chain links TRBV29-1 to TRBJ1-2; no clear D. CDR3 size: 13 residues. Trimming cost V 0 bases and J 3 bases, with 8 bases left between them. CDR1 is SQVTM and CDR2 is ANQGSEA in the germline V gene. Here the CDR3 DNA reads TGCAGCGTTGAAGATATAGGAGACTATGGCTACACCTTC. Protein: CSVEDIGDYGYTF.

A single count supports this clone. The chain links TRBV27 to TRBJ1-2, with no clear D. The CDR3 runs to 14 residues. With 6 bases removed from V and 6 bases from J, the gap between germline ends came to 17 bases. Germline CDR1 MNHEY, CDR2 SMNVEV (reference sequence). This CDR3 is CASSSLPARNGYTF. Here the CDR3 DNA reads TGTGCCAGCAGCTCCCTGCCGGCCAGGAATGGCTACACCTTC.

The chain is built from TRBV18 and TRBJ2-7; 7 bases line up with TRBD1. The junction had 8 bases not matched to a gene; V was cut back by 8 bases and J by 1 base. The V gene's germline CDR1 is KGHSH and CDR2 LQKENI. This CDR3 is built from 14 residues. DNA for the CDR3: TGTGCCAGCAACCGGGACAGAGCTTCCTACGAGCAGTACTTC. Residues: CASNRDRASYEQYF.

The table lists this clone with a few counts. V gene TRBV6-5 combines with J gene TRBJ1-4; TRBD1 matches at 10 bases. V trimming: 6 bases; J trimming: 7 bases; junction bases outside the gene matches: 8. Germline values: CDR1 MNHEY, CDR2 SVGAGI. This CDR3 is built from 15 residues. CDR3 sequence reads: CASRKRQGALEKLFF. CDR3 nucleotides: TGTGCCAGCAGAAAAAGACAGGGGGCGCTTGAAAAACTGTTTTTT.

The chain couples TRBV6-5 to TRBJ1-2; a possible D gene is TRBD1 (5 bases). Per the germline V gene, CDR1 is MNHEY and CDR2 is SVGAGI. Deletions cut 5 bases from V and 4 bases from J, with 11 bases between. This CDR3 region has 13 residues. The CDR3, as DNA: TGTGCCAGCAGTCCAGGGTGGGCCTATGGCTACACCTTC. Encoded protein: CASSPGWAYGYTF.

V usage is TRBV12-3 or TRBV12-4 and J usage is TRBJ1-5, with D uncertain. Deletions cut 4 bases from V and 7 bases from J, with 8 bases between. The CDR3 sequence is 12 residues long. CDR3 protein: CASSYGHQPQHF. The CDR3 DNA is TGTGCCAGCAGTTACGGGCACCAGCCCCAGCATTTT.

A single count supports this clone. The CDR3 coding sequence is TGTGCCAGCAGCCCTGGACAGGGAAGTCAGCCCCAGCATTTT. This translates into CASSPGQGSQPQHF. This sequence joins TRBV5-8 and TRBJ1-5; 8 bases are a match to TRBD1. Germline lookup yields CDR1 SGHTS and CDR2 YDEGEE. Trimming at V came to 4 bases and at J to 6 bases, leaving 6 bases not matched to a gene. The CDR3 is made up of 14 amino acids.

V is TRBV6-2 or TRBV6-3 and J is TRBJ2-5, with 7 positions matching TRBD1. CDR1 is MNHEY and CDR2 is SVGEGT in the germline V gene. Losses at the gene ends were 2 bases for V and 6 bases for J; bases not matched to a gene: 15. This CDR3 is 17 amino acids long. The CDR3 DNA reads as TGTGCCAGCAGTTACGGCGGCTTCCGACAGGGAAGGAAGACCCAGTACTTC. Its protein is CASSYGGFRQGRKTQYF.

This clone was detected only once. V and J are TRBV3-1 (or the pseudogene TRBV3-2) and TRBJ2-5; TRBD1 or TRBD2 may be the D gene (5 bases each). The CDR3 has 16 amino acids. The germline V and J ends were trimmed by 6 bases and 2 bases, with 19 bases remaining between them. Germline V CDR1 and CDR2: LGHDT, YNNKEL (reference sequence). CDR3 loop: CASRNVDSWGQETQYF. CDR3 nucleotides: TGTGCCAGCAGGAACGTAGACAGCTGGGGGCAAGAGACCCAGTACTTC.

J is TRBJ1-6 and V is TRBV6-5; D gene unclear. The CDR3 loop spans 16 amino acids. V was clipped by 2 bases and J by 0 bases, with 8 bases between them. Germline CDR1 reads MNHEY; CDR2 reads SVGAGI. This CDR3 is CASSYRRSSYNSPLHF. For the CDR3, the DNA is TGTGCCAGCAGTTACCGGAGGAGCTCCTATAATTCACCCCTCCACTTT.

The V gene is TRBV9, the J gene TRBJ1-4; weak D call: TRBD1 (5 bases). Germline CDR1 SGDLS, CDR2 YYNGEE. The ends were cut back, 1 base at V and 0 bases at J, with 7 bases in the middle. There are 15 residues in the CDR3. CDR3 amino acids: CASSVTGTTNEKLFF. In DNA form, the CDR3 reads TGTGCCAGCAGCGTAACAGGAACAACTAATGAAAAACTGTTTTTT. Variable domain in full (rest from reference TRBV9 and TRBJ1-4): DSGVTQTPKHLITATGQRVTLRCSPRSGDLSVYWYQQSLDQGLQFLIQYYNGEERAKGNILERFSAQQFPDLHSELNLSSLELGDSALYFCASSVTGTTNEKLFFGSGTQLSVL.

The chain links TRBV24-1 to TRBJ1-2; no clear D gene. V was pared by 4 bases and J by 4 bases, with 12 bases between. CDR1 and CDR2 from the germline V gene are KGHDR and SFDVKD. The CDR3 spans 14 residues. The CDR3 coding sequence is TGTGCCACCAGTGACGACCGACCGCCCTATGGCTACACCTTC. This translates into CATSDDRPPYGYTF.

The chain joins TRBV2 to TRBJ2-5; possibly TRBD1 or TRBD2 for D (6 bases each). CDR1 is SNHLY, CDR2 FYNNEI, per germline. V was pared by 5 bases and J by 2 bases, with 9 bases between. The CDR3 consists of 13 residues. CDR3 in amino acids: CASSQGGQETQYF. DNA for the CDR3: TGTGCCAGCAGTCAAGGGGGGCAAGAGACCCAGTACTTC. The whole variable domain, filled in from reference TRBV2 and TRBJ2-5, reads EPEVTQTPSHQVTQMGQEVILRCVPISNHLYFYWYRQILGQKVEFLVSFYNNEISEKSEIFDDQFSVERPDGSNFTLKIRSTKLEDSAMYFCASSQGGQETQYFGPGTRLLVL.

The chain is built from TRBV4-2 and TRBJ1-1, with TRBD1 identical over 10 bases. CDR3 length equals 15 residues. Germline V lookup: CDR1 LGHNA, CDR2 YNFKEQ. V was clipped by 1 base and J by 10 bases; unmatched bases: 9. The DNA for the CDR3 is TGTGCCAGCAGCCAAGGACAGGGGGCTATTCAGGTAGCTTTCTTT. Translated, it gives CASSQGQGAIQVAFF.

V usage is TRBV27 and J usage is TRBJ2-2, with 11 bases matching TRBD1. The CDR3 length is 15 residues. Germline trimming cut 3 bases from V and 7 bases from J; bases unmatched to any gene: 4. Germline V gene lookup returns CDR1 MNHEY and CDR2 SMNVEV (reference sequence). CDR3 region: CASSFSGTGGGELFF. The CDR3, as DNA: TGTGCCAGCAGTTTCTCCGGGACAGGGGGCGGGGAGCTGTTTTTT.

This clone was seen once. V is TRBV4-3 and J is TRBJ1-2; tentative D call: TRBD1 (6 bases). V was pared by 2 bases and J by 3 bases, with 13 bases between. The V gene's germline CDR1 is LGHNA and CDR2 YSLEER. The CDR3 totals 15 residues. The CDR3 spells CASSQNTGFDYGYTF. The CDR3 DNA sequence: TGCGCCAGCAGCCAAAACACAGGGTTCGACTATGGCTACACCTTC.

The chain couples TRBV19 to TRBJ1-3, with a tentative D call TRBD1 (5 bases). The CDR3 loop spans 15 amino acids. The V end was cut by 6 bases, the J end by 0 bases, with 12 bases between. CDR1 is LNHDA, CDR2 SQIVND, per germline (reference sequence). CDR3 in amino acids: CASRKVTVSGNTIYF. The CDR3 nucleotides are TGTGCCAGTAGAAAGGTGACAGTCTCTGGAAACACCATATATTTT.

V and J are TRBV5-1 and TRBJ2-7, with 10 bases aligning to TRBD1. Germline CDR1 is SGHRS and CDR2 is YFSETQ. V dropped 0 bases and J dropped 5; count of bases not matched to a gene: 2. The CDR3 runs 14 residues. The CDR3 DNA is TGCGCCAGCAGCTTGGGGGACAGGGGCCACGAGCAGTACTTC. The encoded protein is CASSLGDRGHEQYF.

The chain has TRBV2 and TRBJ1-2; D may be TRBD1 (5 bases). The CDR3 is 13 residues long. Trimming pared 6 bases from V and 8 bases from J, leaving 16 bases between. The V gene's germline CDR1 is SNHLY and CDR2 FYNNEI. The CDR3 DNA reads as TGTGCCAGCAGACGAGAGGGGCCCTACGGCTACACCTTC. Protein product: CASRREGPYGYTF.

The chain is built from TRBV29-1 and TRBJ2-2, with 11 bases matching TRBD1. J gave up 4 bases and V 7 bases, and 8 bases lay outside the gene matches. Germline assignment: CDR1 SQVTM and CDR2 ANQGSEA. This CDR3 is 15 amino acids long. The CDR3 region has the DNA TGCAGCGCCCGGACAGGGGGCATTGGCACCGGGGAGCTGTTTTTT. This sequence encodes CSARTGGIGTGELFF.

The sample holds one count of this clone. J is TRBJ1-5 and V is TRBV15, with D tentatively TRBD1 (5 bases). Germline V gives CDR1 LNHNV, CDR2 YYDKDF (reference sequence). V was pared by 0 bases and J by 6 bases, with 15 bases between. This CDR3 region has 16 residues. The DNA for the CDR3 is TGTGCCACCAGCAGAGACAAGGGGCTGGGCCGTCAGCCCCAGCATTTT. This codes for CATSRDKGLGRQPQHF. The full variable domain, with the rest looked up from reference TRBV15 and TRBJ1-5, is DAMVIQNPRYQVTQFGKPVTLSCSQTLNHNVMYWYQQKSSQAPKLLFHYYDKDFNNEADTPDNFQSRRPNTSFCFLDIRSPGLGDTAMYLCATSRDKGLGRQPQHFGDGTRLSIL.

The chain links TRBV12-3 or TRBV12-4 to TRBJ1-6, with TRBD1 identical over 9 bases. The V and J ends lost 6 bases and 12 bases, in that order; junction bases with no gene match: 6. This CDR3 comprises 13 residues. The CDR3 here is CASRIGTGLPLHF. CDR3 sequence (DNA): TGTGCCAGCAGGATAGGGACAGGGTTACCCCTCCACTTT.

The rearrangement joins TRBV19 to TRBJ2-3, with D possibly matching TRBD1 (7 bases). There are 15 residues in the CDR3. Germline CDR1 LNHDA, CDR2 SQIVND (reference sequence). Trimming removed 6 bases at V and 4 bases at J, with 17 bases between. CDR3 in DNA: TGTGCCAGTAGGAGCCAGGGGGGCCGTGCAGATACGCAGTATTTT. Protein sequence: CASRSQGGRADTQYF.

This clone was recorded once. This rearrangement joins TRBV19 to TRBJ1-5; D not certain. This CDR3 spans 15 amino acids. The germline V gene encodes CDR1 LNHDA and CDR2 SQIVND (reference sequence). The germline V and J ends were trimmed by 3 bases and 0 bases, with 9 bases remaining between them. The CDR3 DNA sequence: TGTGCCAGTAGTATCGGCGGGAATAGCAATCAGCCCCAGCATTTT. Residues: CASSIGGNSNQPQHF. The whole variable domain, filled in from reference TRBV19 and TRBJ1-5, reads DGGITQSPKYLFRKEGQNVTLSCEQNLNHDAMYWYRQDPGQGLRLIYYSQIVNDFQKGDIAEGYSVSREKKESFPLTVTSAQKNPTAFYLCASSIGGNSNQPQHFGDGTRLSIL.

The CDR3 DNA reads as TGTGCCAGCAGCCACTTCTACGAGCAGTACTTC. Protein: CASSHFYEQYF. This sequence joins TRBV7-8 and TRBJ2-7, with D uncertain. Germline CDR1 and CDR2: SGHVS and FQNEAQ. This CDR3 comprises 11 residues. V was shortened by 5 bases and J by 3 bases, with 5 bases between the two germline ends.

The chain carries TRBV6-5 and TRBJ2-3, with a possible D match to TRBD1 (5 bases). There are 12 residues in the CDR3. The ends were cut back, 7 bases at V and 3 bases at J, with 8 bases in the middle. Germline V lookup: CDR1 MNHEY, CDR2 SVGAGI. The CDR3 sequence is CASTGMTDTQYF. CDR3 in DNA: TGTGCCAGCACAGGGATGACAGATACGCAGTATTTT.